Listed below are T cell receptor beta chains from one sample, sequenced in a study of T-cell reconstitution after alpha-beta-depleted transplantation in children. TCRdb redid the calling of the PCR reads with MiXCR, one entry per CDR3 protein. The sample consists of fewer than 200,000 distinct CDR3 sequences, less than 8% of them appearing once. Specimen: PBMCs from the stem cell graft donor, collected from the stem cell graft. The receptors stem from a human donor who donated a stem cell graft to a child with Wiskott-Aldrich syndrome. Each CDR3 is given with its conserved first and last residue. D genes are given only for firm matches. Size is omitted from some rows. Given values are once, few, many or a class for expanded clones.

v_call: TRBV5-1
cdr3_length: 15
j_call: TRBJ2-7
clone_size: many
d_call: TRBD1
cdr3_nt: TGCGCCAGCAGCTCCGGGACAGGGGCCCTGCGAGAGCAGTACTTC
cdr3_aa: CASSSGTGALREQYF

v_call: TRBV20-1
cdr3_length: 16
j_call: TRBJ1-1
clone_size: many
d_call: .
cdr3_nt: TGCAGTGCTAGCGGGCAGGCCACGGCCTACTCAACTGAAGCTTTCTTT
cdr3_aa: CSASGQATAYSTEAFF

v_call: TRBV9
cdr3_length: 15
j_call: TRBJ1-5
clone_size: many
d_call: TRBD1
cdr3_nt: TGTGCCAGCAGCGTAGGAGGGGGCGCGGGTCAGCCCCAGCATTTT
cdr3_aa: CASSVGGGAGQPQHF

v_call: TRBV5-1
cdr3_length: 14
j_call: TRBJ2-3
clone_size: many
d_call: .
cdr3_nt: TGCGCCAGCAGCCTTCAGGTCAGCACAGATACGCAGTATTTT
cdr3_aa: CASSLQVSTDTQYF

v_call: TRBV7-9
cdr3_length: 15
j_call: TRBJ1-4
clone_size: many
d_call: .
cdr3_nt: TGTGCCAGCAGCTTCGGGCAGGGAGAGAATGAAAAACTGTTTTTT
cdr3_aa: CASSFGQGENEKLFF

v_call: TRBV25-1
cdr3_length: 13
j_call: TRBJ2-2
clone_size: many
d_call: .
cdr3_nt: TGTGCCAGCATTGGACAGAACACCGGGGAGCTGTTTTTT
cdr3_aa: CASIGQNTGELFF

v_call: TRBV27
cdr3_length: 15
j_call: TRBJ1-1
clone_size: many
d_call: .
cdr3_nt: TGTGCCAGCACCCTCCATTCTTCACGGAACACTGAAGCTTTCTTT
cdr3_aa: CASTLHSSRNTEAFF

v_call: TRBV20-1
cdr3_length: 14
j_call: TRBJ1-1
clone_size: many
d_call: TRBD1
cdr3_nt: TGCAGTGCTACAATACGAACAGGGGCCACTGAAGCTTTCTTT
cdr3_aa: CSATIRTGATEAFF

v_call: TRBV5-1
cdr3_length: 14
j_call: TRBJ2-3
clone_size: many
d_call: .
cdr3_nt: TGCGCCAGCAGCGGGGGAGGAATCGCAGATACGCAGTATTTT
cdr3_aa: CASSGGGIADTQYF

v_call: TRBV18
cdr3_length: 16
j_call: TRBJ1-4
clone_size: few
d_call: .
cdr3_nt: TGTGCCAGCTCTCCTAGGGGACCGTCCCTTAATGAAAAACTGTTTTTT
cdr3_aa: CASSPRGPSLNEKLFF

v_call: TRBV3-1
cdr3_length: 14
j_call: TRBJ2-1
clone_size: many
d_call: TRBD2
cdr3_nt: TGTGCCAGCAGCCAAGACACCAGCGGGGGGGCTAAGTTCTTC
cdr3_aa: CASSQDTSGGAKFF

v_call: TRBV4-3
cdr3_length: 13
j_call: TRBJ2-1
clone_size: many
d_call: TRBD1
cdr3_nt: TGCGCCAGCAGCCAAGAACAGGGGCCTCCGCTGTTCTTC
cdr3_aa: CASSQEQGPPLFF

v_call: TRBV27
cdr3_length: 13
j_call: TRBJ1-4
clone_size: many
d_call: .
cdr3_nt: TGTGCCAGCAGTTTTGGCCGGGATGAAAAACTGTTTTTT
cdr3_aa: CASSFGRDEKLFF

v_call: TRBV12-3/TRBV12-4
cdr3_length: 13
j_call: TRBJ1-5
clone_size: many
d_call: .
cdr3_nt: TGTGCCAGCAGTTTATCGGGGGGTCAGCCCCAGCATTTT
cdr3_aa: CASSLSGGQPQHF

v_call: TRBV5-6
cdr3_length: 13
j_call: TRBJ1-3
clone_size: many
d_call: .
cdr3_nt: TGTGCCAGCAGCCACTGGTCTGGAAACACCATATATTTT
cdr3_aa: CASSHWSGNTIYF

v_call: TRBV11-3
cdr3_length: 16
j_call: TRBJ2-2
clone_size: .
d_call: TRBD2
cdr3_nt: TGTGCCAGCAGCTTTGCCGGGACTAGCGGACCTTTCGAGCTGTTTTTT
cdr3_aa: CASSFAGTSGPFELFF

v_call: TRBV20-1
cdr3_length: 13
j_call: TRBJ1-3
clone_size: many
d_call: .
cdr3_nt: TGCAGTGCCCAATTCCCAGGGCCGGACACCATATATTTT
cdr3_aa: CSAQFPGPDTIYF

v_call: TRBV6-5
cdr3_length: 16
j_call: TRBJ2-7
clone_size: many
d_call: .
cdr3_nt: TGTGCCAGCAGTTACTCGACGGGCCAGATAGCCTACGAGCAGTACTTC
cdr3_aa: CASSYSTGQIAYEQYF

v_call: TRBV5-1
cdr3_length: 17
j_call: TRBJ2-3
clone_size: few
d_call: TRBD2
cdr3_nt: TGCGCCAGCAGCCAGAGGACTAGCGGGAGGGGCACAGATACGCAGTATTTT
cdr3_aa: CASSQRTSGRGTDTQYF

v_call: TRBV7-9
cdr3_length: 16
j_call: TRBJ2-7
clone_size: many
d_call: .
cdr3_nt: TGTGCCAGCAGCTCCCAGGGACGGGGTTCAAATTTCGAGCAGTACTTC
cdr3_aa: CASSSQGRGSNFEQYF

v_call: TRBV29-1
cdr3_length: 12
j_call: TRBJ1-1
clone_size: many
d_call: .
cdr3_nt: TGCAGCGTAGTGATCATGAACACTGAAGCTTTCTTT
cdr3_aa: CSVVIMNTEAFF

v_call: TRBV3-1
cdr3_length: 14
j_call: TRBJ1-1
clone_size: many
d_call: .
cdr3_nt: TGTGCCAGCAGCCAAGGACAGCCGAACACTGAAGCTTTCTTT
cdr3_aa: CASSQGQPNTEAFF

v_call: TRBV6-2/TRBV6-3
cdr3_length: 12
j_call: TRBJ2-2
clone_size: many
d_call: .
cdr3_nt: TGTGCCAGCAGTTTTTACACCGGGGAGCTGTTTTTT
cdr3_aa: CASSFYTGELFF

v_call: TRBV30
cdr3_length: 20
j_call: TRBJ2-1
clone_size: many
d_call: .
cdr3_nt: TGTGCCTGGAGTGACCCACCCTTAAGGTGGAGTTCGAGGTCCTACAATGAGCAGTTCTTC
cdr3_aa: CAWSDPPLRWSSRSYNEQFF

v_call: TRBV5-1
cdr3_length: 13
j_call: TRBJ2-7
clone_size: many
d_call: .
cdr3_nt: TGCGCCAGCAGCTTGGTTGCAGCTTACGAGCAGTACTTC
cdr3_aa: CASSLVAAYEQYF

v_call: TRBV7-6
cdr3_length: 16
j_call: TRBJ2-3
clone_size: many
d_call: TRBD2
cdr3_nt: TGTGCCAGCAGCCCCCTAGCGGGAGGGCCTACAGATACGCAGTATTTT
cdr3_aa: CASSPLAGGPTDTQYF

v_call: TRBV10-3
cdr3_length: 14
j_call: TRBJ2-7
clone_size: many
d_call: TRBD2
cdr3_nt: TGTGCCATCAGGACTAGCGGGGATTCCTACGAGCAGTACTTC
cdr3_aa: CAIRTSGDSYEQYF